The following is a T cell receptor beta chain sequence with its context. Its target is unknown. The CDR3 runs 13 residues. V lost 5 bases and J 5 bases, leaving 12 bases between the germline ends. Germline V gene data show CDR1 as MRHNA and CDR2 as SNTAGT. The source of the sample is a study of OX40 agonist ivuxolimab in advanced cancers. Looking at the study overall: As their treatment, patients were administered ivuxolimab, an agonistic anti-OX40 (CD134) antibody.

Findings and limits, study-wide: Expanded clones belonging to CD8+ T cells outnumbered, on average, those of CD4+. The study observed clonal expansion of CD4+ and CD8+ blood T cells by week 6 at 0.1 to 3.0 mg/kg.

Profiling relied on immunoSEQ multiplex PCR, and the TCRdb table lists in-frame clones only, not all of them. The sample has approximately 68,000 clones; about four fifths are singletons. Autoimmune disease history or systemic immunosuppression excluded patients. The J gene is TRBJ1-1, the V gene TRBV6-4; D is uncertain. This clonotype originated in an adult with an advanced solid tumor such as melanoma, head and neck, liver or kidney cancer. The material was CD4+ or CD8+ T cells sorted from blood, obtained in a trial of the OX40 agonist ivuxolimab. The CDR3 sequence is CASSTNTGTEAFF. As DNA, the CDR3 is TGTGCCAGCAGTACCAACACGGGGACTGAAGCTTTCTTT.